These T cell receptor beta chains were read from a single sample in a study of blood T cell repertoires in COVID-19. Produced via immunoSEQ multiplex PCR; TCRdb's table is partial and in-frame only. The sample consists of 85,000 to 110,000 clones, just over 85% of them appearing once. Sequencing was done on a sample of peripheral blood. The receptors were gathered from a human donor in a cohort sampled during active COVID-19. The CDR3 runs from the conserved cysteine through the conserved F or W.

CDR3aa	j_gene	v_gene
CASRPTGRITDTQYF	TRBJ2-3	TRBV2
CASRPLAGNTGELFF	TRBJ2-2	TRBV5-1
CASSLVAGKNNEQFF	TRBJ2-1	TRBV7-9
CASSLAAVRPDTQYF	TRBJ2-3	TRBV11-1
CASSPGGRDYNEQFF	TRBJ2-1	TRBV27
CASTSGTRGPYEQYF	TRBJ2-7	TRBV10-2
CASSRQGGNQPQHF	TRBJ1-5	TRBV7-2
CASSLEVPGMRGYTF	TRBJ1-2	TRBV5-1
CATSPRPQGSGGYTF	TRBJ1-2	TRBV15
CASSQGAGQGADTEAFF	TRBJ1-1	TRBV3-1/TRBV3-2
CASSIDLAGGLANEQFF	TRBJ2-1	TRBV19
CASSYSGRGVNTEAFF	TRBJ1-1	TRBV6-2/TRBV6-3
CASSNSLMSSDTQYF	TRBJ2-3	TRBV3-1/TRBV3-2
CASSRLAGVADTQYF	TRBJ2-3	TRBV14
CASSLSASYEQYF	TRBJ2-7	TRBV27
CASREMGYEQYF	TRBJ2-7	TRBV12-3/TRBV12-4
CASSYGGTDDEQYF	TRBJ2-7	TRBV6-5
CASSSMGEAGNQPQHF	TRBJ1-5	TRBV7-3
CASRKRQVSGQPQHF	TRBJ1-5	TRBV19
CASSNGQAGTEAFF	TRBJ1-1	TRBV6-5
CASTPGTSGMIYNEQFF	TRBJ2-1	TRBV6-2/TRBV6-3
CASSPLAGDLETQYF	TRBJ2-5	TRBV6-6
CASSSQWEQYF	TRBJ2-7	TRBV6-5
CSSGGNTGELFF	TRBJ2-2	TRBV29-1
CATSPEVTTEAFF	TRBJ1-1	TRBV15
CASSPGQGRTEAFF	TRBJ1-1	TRBV5-4
CSVSQGAYNSPLHF	TRBJ1-6	TRBV29-1
CASSLGGQGRSYNEQFF	TRBJ2-1	TRBV11-2
CASSLRLAGLTDTQYF	TRBJ2-3	TRBV5-8
CASSLATTAYEGYTF	TRBJ1-2	TRBV5-1
CATSRDWRDEQFF	TRBJ2-1	TRBV15
CASSLVAGETQYF	TRBJ2-5	TRBV5-1
CASSDLQGYEQYF	TRBJ2-7	TRBV5-1
CASSPTEGSGNTIYF	TRBJ1-3	TRBV18
CASSLGGTGGFTEAFF	TRBJ1-1	TRBV7-6
CAISEGMRTYTEAFF	TRBJ1-1	TRBV10-3
CASSSAGVNSPLHF	TRBJ1-6	TRBV11-3
CAWRVGTAGYTF	TRBJ1-2	TRBV30
CASSYLSERSYEQYF	TRBJ2-7	TRBV6-5
CASTPRGGNTIYF	TRBJ1-3	TRBV6-5
CASSLRYNEQFF	TRBJ2-1	TRBV5-8
CASSRGQGIAHEQYF	TRBJ2-7	TRBV19
CASSFLSTGDNSPLHF	TRBJ1-6	TRBV27
CASGRPGRTGELFF	TRBJ2-2	TRBV7-2
CASSLSGASYNEQFF	TRBJ2-1	TRBV4-1
CASSQELAGHEQYF	TRBJ2-7	TRBV4-3
CASSLPGGRTEAFF	TRBJ1-1	TRBV27
CATSDTGSYEQYF	TRBJ2-7	TRBV24-1
CSVVFGMGGFNYGYTF	TRBJ1-2	TRBV29-1
CASSRQLTSPEQFF	TRBJ2-1	TRBV6-5